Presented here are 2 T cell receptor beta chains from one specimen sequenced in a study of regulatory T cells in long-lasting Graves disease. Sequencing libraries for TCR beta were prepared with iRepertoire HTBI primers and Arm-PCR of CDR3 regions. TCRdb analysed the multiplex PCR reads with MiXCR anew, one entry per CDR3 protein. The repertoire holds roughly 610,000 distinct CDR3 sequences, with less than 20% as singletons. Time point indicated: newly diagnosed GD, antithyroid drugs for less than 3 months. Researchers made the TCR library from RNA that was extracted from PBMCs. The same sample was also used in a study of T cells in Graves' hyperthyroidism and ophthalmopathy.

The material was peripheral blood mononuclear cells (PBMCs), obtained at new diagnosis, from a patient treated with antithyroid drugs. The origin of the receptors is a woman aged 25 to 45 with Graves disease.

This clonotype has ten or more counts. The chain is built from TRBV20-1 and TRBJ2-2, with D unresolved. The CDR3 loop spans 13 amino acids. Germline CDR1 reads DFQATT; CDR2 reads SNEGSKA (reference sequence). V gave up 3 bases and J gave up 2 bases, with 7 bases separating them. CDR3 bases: TGCAGTGCTAGCCTACCTAACACCGGGGAGCTGTTTTTT. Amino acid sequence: CSASLPNTGELFF.

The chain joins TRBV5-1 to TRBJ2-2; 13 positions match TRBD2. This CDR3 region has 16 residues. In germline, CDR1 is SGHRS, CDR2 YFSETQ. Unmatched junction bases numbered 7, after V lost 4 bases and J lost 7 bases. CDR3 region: CASSTTSGRSVGELFF. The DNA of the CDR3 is TGCGCCAGCAGCACGACTAGCGGGAGGTCTGTCGGGGAGCTGTTTTTT.